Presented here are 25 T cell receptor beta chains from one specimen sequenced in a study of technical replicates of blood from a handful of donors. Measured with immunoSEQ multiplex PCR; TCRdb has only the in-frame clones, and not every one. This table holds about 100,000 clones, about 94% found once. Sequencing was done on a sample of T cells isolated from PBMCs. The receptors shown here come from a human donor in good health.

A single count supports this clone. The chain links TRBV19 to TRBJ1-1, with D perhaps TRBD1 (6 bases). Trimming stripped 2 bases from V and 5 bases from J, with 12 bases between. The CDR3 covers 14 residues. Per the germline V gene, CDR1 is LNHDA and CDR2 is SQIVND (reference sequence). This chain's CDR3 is CASSISGRGTEAFF. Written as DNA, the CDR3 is TGTGCCAGTAGTATATCAGGGAGGGGGACTGAAGCTTTCTTT.

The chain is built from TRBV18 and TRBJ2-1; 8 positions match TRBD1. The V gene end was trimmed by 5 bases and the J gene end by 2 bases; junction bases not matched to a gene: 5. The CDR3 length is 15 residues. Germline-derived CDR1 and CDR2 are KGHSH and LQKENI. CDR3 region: CASSLRQGTYNEQFF. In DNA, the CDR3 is TGTGCCAGCTCATTACGACAGGGGACCTACAATGAGCAGTTCTTC. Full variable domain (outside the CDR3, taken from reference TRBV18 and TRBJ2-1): NAGVMQNPRHLVRRRGQEARLRCSPMKGHSHVYWYRQLPEEGLKFMVYLQKENIIDESGMPKERFSAEFPKEGPSILRIQQVVRGDSAAYFCASSLRQGTYNEQFFGPGTRLTVL.

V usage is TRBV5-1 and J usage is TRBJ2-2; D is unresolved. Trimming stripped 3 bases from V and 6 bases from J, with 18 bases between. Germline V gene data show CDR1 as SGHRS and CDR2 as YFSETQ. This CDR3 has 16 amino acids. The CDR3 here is CASSSLSSVQPGELFF. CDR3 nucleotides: TGCGCCAGCAGCTCCCTCAGCAGCGTCCAACCCGGGGAGCTGTTTTTT.

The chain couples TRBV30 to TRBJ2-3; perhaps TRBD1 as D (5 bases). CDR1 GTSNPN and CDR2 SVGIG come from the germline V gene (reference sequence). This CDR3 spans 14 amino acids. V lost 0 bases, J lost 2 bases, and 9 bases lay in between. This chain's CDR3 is CAWSVGLYTDTQYF. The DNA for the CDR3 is TGTGCCTGGAGTGTGGGGCTCTACACAGATACGCAGTATTTT.

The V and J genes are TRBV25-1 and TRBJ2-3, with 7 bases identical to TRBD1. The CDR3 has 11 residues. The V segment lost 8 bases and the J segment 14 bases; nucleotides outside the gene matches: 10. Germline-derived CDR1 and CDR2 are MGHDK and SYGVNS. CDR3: CASGQDQRRYF. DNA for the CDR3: TGTGCCAGCGGACAGGACCAAAGGAGGTATTTT.

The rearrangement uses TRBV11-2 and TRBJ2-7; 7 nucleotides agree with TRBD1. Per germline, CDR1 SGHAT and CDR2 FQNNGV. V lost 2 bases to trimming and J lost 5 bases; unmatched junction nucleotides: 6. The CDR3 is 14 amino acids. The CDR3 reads CASSLWRGGNEQYF. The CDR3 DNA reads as TGTGCCAGCAGCTTATGGAGAGGGGGCAACGAGCAGTACTTC.

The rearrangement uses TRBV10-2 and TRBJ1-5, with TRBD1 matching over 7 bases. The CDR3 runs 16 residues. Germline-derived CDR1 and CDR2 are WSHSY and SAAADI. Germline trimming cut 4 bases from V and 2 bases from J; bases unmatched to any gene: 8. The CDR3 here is CASSGGDRVGNQPQHF. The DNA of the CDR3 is TGCGCCAGCAGTGGTGGAGACAGGGTCGGCAATCAGCCCCAGCATTTT.

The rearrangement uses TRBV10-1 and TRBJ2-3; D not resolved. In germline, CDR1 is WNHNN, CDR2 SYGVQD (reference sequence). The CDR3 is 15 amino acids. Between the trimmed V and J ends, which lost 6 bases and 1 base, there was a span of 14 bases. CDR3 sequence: CASSVTDGGTDTQYF. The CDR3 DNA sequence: TGCGCCAGCAGCGTCACCGACGGAGGCACAGATACGCAGTATTTT.

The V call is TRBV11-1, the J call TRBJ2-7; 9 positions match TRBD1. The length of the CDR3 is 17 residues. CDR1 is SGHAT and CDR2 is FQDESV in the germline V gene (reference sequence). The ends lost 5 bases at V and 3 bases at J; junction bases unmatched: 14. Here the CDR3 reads CASSVGQGTRIHYEQYF. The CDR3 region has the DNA TGTGCCAGCAGCGTAGGACAGGGGACGCGAATCCACTACGAGCAGTACTTC.

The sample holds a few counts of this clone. In nucleotides, the CDR3 is TGTGCCAGCAGCAAAGTGGTAGTTTCATCTGCCTACGAGCAGTACTTC. It yields the protein CASSKVVVSSAYEQYF. This chain uses TRBV21-1 with TRBJ2-7; the D call in the table, TRBD2, was not verified against the DNA. TRBV21-1 is noted as a pseudogene. The CDR3 contains 16 residues.

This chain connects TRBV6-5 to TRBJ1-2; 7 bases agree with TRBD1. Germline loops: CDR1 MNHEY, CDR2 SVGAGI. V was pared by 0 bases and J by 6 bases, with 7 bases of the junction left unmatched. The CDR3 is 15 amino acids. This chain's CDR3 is CASSYSTEGANGYTF. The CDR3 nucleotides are TGTGCCAGCAGTTACTCGACGGAGGGGGCGAATGGCTACACCTTC.

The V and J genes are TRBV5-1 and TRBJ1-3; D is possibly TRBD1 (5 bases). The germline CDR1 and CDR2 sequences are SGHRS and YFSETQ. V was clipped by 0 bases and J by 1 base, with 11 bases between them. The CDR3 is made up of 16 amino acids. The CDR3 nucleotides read TGCGCCAGCAGCTTGGCGGGAGACAGATCTGGAAACACCATATATTTT. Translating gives CASSLAGDRSGNTIYF.

Here the CDR3 DNA reads TGTGCCAGCAGCCAGGGTATGAAGCTTGAAAAACTGTTTTTT. Amino acid sequence: CASSQGMKLEKLFF. V usage is TRBV6-5 and J usage is TRBJ1-4; a possible D gene is TRBD1 (5 bases). Trimming pared 6 bases from V and 7 bases from J, leaving 15 bases between. The CDR3 covers 14 residues. Per germline, CDR1 MNHEY and CDR2 SVGAGI.

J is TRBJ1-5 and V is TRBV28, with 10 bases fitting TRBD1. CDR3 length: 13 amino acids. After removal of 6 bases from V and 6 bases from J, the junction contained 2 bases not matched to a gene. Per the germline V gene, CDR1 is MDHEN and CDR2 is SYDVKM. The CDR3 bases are TGTGCCAGCAGGGACAGGGGGACTCAGCCCCAGCATTTT. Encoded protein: CASRDRGTQPQHF.

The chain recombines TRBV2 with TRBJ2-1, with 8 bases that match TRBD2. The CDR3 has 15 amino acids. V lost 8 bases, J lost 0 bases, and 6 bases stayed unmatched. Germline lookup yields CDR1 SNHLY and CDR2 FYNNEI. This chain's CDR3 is CASAETSGSYNEQFF. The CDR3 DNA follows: TGTGCCAGCGCCGAAACTAGCGGCTCCTACAATGAGCAGTTCTTC.

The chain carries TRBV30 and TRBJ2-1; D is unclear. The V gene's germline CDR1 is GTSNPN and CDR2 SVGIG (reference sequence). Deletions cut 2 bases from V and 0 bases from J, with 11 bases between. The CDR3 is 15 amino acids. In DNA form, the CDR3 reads TGTGCCTGGAGTCCTGACTCGAGCTCCTACAATGAGCAGTTCTTC. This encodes CAWSPDSSSYNEQFF.

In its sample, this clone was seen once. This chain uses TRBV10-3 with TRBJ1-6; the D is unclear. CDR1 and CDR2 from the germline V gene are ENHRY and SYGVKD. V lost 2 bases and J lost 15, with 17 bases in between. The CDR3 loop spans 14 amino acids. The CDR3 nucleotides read TGTGCCATCAGTGAGGGGAGGAATGGGCCTTACCTCCACTTT. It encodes CAISEGRNGPYLHF.

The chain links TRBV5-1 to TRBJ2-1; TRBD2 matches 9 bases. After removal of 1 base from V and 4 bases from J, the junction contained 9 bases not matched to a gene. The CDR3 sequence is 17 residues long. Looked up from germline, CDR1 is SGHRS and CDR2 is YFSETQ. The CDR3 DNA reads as TGCGCCAGCAGCTTGTCCGAGACTAGCGGTGGATACAATGAGCAGTTCTTC. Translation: CASSLSETSGGYNEQFF.

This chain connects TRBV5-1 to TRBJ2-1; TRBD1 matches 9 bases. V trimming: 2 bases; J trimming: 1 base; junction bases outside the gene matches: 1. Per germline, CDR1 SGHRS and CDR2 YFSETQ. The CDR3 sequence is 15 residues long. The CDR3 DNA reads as TGCGCCAGCAGCTTCGGGACAGGGTCCTACAATGAGCAGTTCTTC. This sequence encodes CASSFGTGSYNEQFF.

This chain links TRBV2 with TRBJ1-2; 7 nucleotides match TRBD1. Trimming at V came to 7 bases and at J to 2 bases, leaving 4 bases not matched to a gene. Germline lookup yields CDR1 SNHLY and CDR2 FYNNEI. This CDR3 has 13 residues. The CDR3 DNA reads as TGTGCCAGCACTCCGGGACAGAACTATGGCTACACCTTC. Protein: CASTPGQNYGYTF.

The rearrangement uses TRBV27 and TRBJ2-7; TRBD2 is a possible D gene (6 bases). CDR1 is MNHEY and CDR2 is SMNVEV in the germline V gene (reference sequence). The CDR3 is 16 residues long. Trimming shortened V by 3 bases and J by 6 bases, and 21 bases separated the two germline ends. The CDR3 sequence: CASSFGLGLFMGEQYF. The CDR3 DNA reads TGTGCCAGCAGTTTCGGACTGGGACTTTTCATGGGCGAGCAGTACTTC.

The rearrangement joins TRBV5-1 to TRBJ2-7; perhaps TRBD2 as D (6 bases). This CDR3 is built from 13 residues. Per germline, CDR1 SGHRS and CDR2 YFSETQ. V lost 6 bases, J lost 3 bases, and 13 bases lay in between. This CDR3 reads CASTTGRHYEQYF. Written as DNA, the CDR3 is TGCGCCAGCACCACCGGGAGACACTACGAGCAGTACTTC.

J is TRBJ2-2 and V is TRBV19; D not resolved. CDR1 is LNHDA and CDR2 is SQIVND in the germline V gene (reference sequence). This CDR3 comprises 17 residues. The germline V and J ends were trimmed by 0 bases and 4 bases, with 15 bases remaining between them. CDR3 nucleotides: TGTGCCAGTAGTATAGATCCCGGCTCCTTAGCCACCGGGGAGCTGTTTTTT. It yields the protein CASSIDPGSLATGELFF.

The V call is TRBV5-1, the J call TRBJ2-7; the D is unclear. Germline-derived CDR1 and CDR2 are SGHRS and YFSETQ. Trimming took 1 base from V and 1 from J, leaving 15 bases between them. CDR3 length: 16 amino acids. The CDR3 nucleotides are TGCGCCAGCAGCTTGACTGGCCCGGGTTATTCCTACGAGCAGTACTTC. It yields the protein CASSLTGPGYSYEQYF.

For the CDR3, the DNA is TGTGCCACCAGCAGAGATAACTCTGGGACAGGGGGTTTCTATGGCTACACCTTC. Amino acid sequence: CATSRDNSGTGGFYGYTF. The V gene is TRBV15, the J gene TRBJ1-2; 11 bases are shared with TRBD1. V shed 0 bases and J 4 bases; nucleotides not matched to a gene: 10. The CDR3 runs to 18 residues. The germline V gene encodes CDR1 LNHNV and CDR2 YYDKDF (reference sequence).